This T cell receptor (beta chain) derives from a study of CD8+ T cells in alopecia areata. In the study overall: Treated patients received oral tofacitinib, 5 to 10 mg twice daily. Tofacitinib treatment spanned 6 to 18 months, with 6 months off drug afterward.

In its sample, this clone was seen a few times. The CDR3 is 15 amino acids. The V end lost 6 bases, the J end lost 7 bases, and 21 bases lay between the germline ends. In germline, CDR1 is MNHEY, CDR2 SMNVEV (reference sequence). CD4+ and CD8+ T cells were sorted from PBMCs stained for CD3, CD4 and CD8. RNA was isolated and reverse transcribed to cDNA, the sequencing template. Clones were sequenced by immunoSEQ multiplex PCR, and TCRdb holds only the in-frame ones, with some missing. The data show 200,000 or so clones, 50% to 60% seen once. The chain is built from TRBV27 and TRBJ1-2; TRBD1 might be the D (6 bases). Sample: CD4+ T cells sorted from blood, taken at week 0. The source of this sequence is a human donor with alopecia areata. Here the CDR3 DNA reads TGTGCCAGCAGGAAAGAGGGGGGGCAGAGTCTTGGCTACACCTTC. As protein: CASRKEGGQSLGYTF.